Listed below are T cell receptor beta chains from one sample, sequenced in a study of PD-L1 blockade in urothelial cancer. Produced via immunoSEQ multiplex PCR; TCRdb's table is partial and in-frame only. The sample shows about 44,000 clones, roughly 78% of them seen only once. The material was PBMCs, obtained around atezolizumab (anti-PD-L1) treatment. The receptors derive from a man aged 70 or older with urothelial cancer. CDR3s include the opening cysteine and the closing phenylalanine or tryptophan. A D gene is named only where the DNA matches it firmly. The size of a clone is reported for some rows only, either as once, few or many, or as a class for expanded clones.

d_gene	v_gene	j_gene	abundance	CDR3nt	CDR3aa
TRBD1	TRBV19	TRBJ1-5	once	TGTGCCAGTAGCCAATCAGGGACAGGGAGCCCCATGCCCCAGCATTTT	CASSQSGTGSPMPQHF
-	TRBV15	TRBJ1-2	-	TGTGCCACCAGCCGGACAGTCAACTATGGCTACACCTTC	CATSRTVNYGYTF
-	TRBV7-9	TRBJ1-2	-	TGTGCCAGCAGCTTAGAGACAGCCAGCGTCTATGGCTACACCTTC	CASSLETASVYGYTF
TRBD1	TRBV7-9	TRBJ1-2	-	TGTGCCAGCAGCTTAGGTGGGACAGGGTCCCACTATGGCTACACCTTC	CASSLGGTGSHYGYTF
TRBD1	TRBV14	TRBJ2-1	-	TGTGCCAGCAGCCAAGATTACAGCCGGCGACAGGGGTTTTACAATGAGCAGTTCTTC	CASSQDYSRRQGFYNEQFF
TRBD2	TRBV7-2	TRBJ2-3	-	TGTGCCAGCCTAACGGAGCCGGGGGGAGGTACGCAGTATTTT	CASLTEPGGGTQYF
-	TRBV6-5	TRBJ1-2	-	TGTGCCAGCATGGCAGGCTATGGCTACACCTTC	CASMAGYGYTF
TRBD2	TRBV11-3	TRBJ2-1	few	TGTGCCAGCAGTTGGGGGACTAGCGGAGTGTACAATGAGCAGTTCTTC	CASSWGTSGVYNEQFF
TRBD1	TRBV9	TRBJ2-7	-	TGTGCCAGCAGCGCGGACAGGGGGGTAGACGAGCAGTACTTC	CASSADRGVDEQYF
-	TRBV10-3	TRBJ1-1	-	TGTGCCATCGGGCCAGGCACTGAAGCTTTCTTT	CAIGPGTEAFF
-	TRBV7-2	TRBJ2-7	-	TGTGCCAGCAGCCGAGGGCAGGTTTCTTCCTACGAGCAGTACTTC	CASSRGQVSSYEQYF
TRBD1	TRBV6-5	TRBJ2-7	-	TGTGCCAGCACCGGACAGGGGAAGGACGGGTACGAGCAGTACTTC	CASTGQGKDGYEQYF
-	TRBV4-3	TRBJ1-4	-	TGCGCCAGCAGCCAAGATCATCGGCCAGGGGAAAAACTGTTTTTT	CASSQDHRPGEKLFF
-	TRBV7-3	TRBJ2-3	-	TGTGCCAGCAGCTCCAAGGGGGGGCCCGCAGATACGCAGTATTTT	CASSSKGGPADTQYF
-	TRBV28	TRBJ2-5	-	TGTGCCAGCAGTTTTGGGCGGGTCACGGGGGCCCAGTACTTC	CASSFGRVTGAQYF
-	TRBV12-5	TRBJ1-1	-	TGTGCTAGTGGTTTGGGGGGGGGGACTGAAGCTTTCTTT	CASGLGGGTEAFF
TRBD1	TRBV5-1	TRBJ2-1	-	TGCGCCAGCAGCTTGGCCACAGGGGAGTGGGATGAGCAGTTCTTC	CASSLATGEWDEQFF
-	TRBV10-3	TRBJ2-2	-	TGTGCCATCCGACAACAGGGGAACACCGGGGAGCTGTTTTTT	CAIRQQGNTGELFF
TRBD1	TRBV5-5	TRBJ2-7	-	TGTGCCAGCAGCCTGGGACAGGGGGACTATCGCTACGAGCAGTACTTC	CASSLGQGDYRYEQYF
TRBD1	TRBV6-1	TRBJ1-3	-	TGTGCCAGCAGGAGACAGGGTACTGGAAACACCATATATTTT	CASRRQGTGNTIYF
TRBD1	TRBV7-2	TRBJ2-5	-	TGTGCCAGCAGCTTGACTGCCGAGGGGGCGCGGACCCAGTACTTC	CASSLTAEGARTQYF
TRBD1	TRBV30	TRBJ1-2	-	TGTGCCTGGAGTAGGGACAGCAGCGGGTATGGCTACACCTTC	CAWSRDSSGYGYTF
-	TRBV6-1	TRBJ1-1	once	TGTGCCAGCAGGGCCGGGAGGGACACTGAAGCTTTCTTT	CASRAGRDTEAFF
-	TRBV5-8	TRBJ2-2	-	TGTGCCAGCAGCAGGGGGAACACCGGGGAGCTGTTTTTT	CASSRGNTGELFF
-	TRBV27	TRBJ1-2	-	TGTGCCAGCAGTTTGCGGGGTGGCTATGGCTACACCTTC	CASSLRGGYGYTF
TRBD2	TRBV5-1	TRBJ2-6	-	TGCGCCAGCAGCTTGAATGTTTTCGGGGGGACTGGGGCCAACGTCCTGACTTTC	CASSLNVFGGTGANVLTF
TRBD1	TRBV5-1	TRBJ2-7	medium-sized	TGCGCCAGCAGCTGGACAGGGTTCGAGCAGTACTTC	CASSWTGFEQYF
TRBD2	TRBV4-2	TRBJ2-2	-	TGTGCCAGCAGCCAAGATACCATTACTAGCGGGAGCGGTTTAAGCACCGGGGAGCTGTTTTTT	CASSQDTITSGSGLSTGELFF
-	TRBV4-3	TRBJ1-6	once	TGCGCCAGCAGCCAAGATCCCGGGTTCGGAAACTCACCCCTCCACTTT	CASSQDPGFGNSPLHF
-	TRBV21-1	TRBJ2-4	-	TGTGCCAGCAGCAAAAGTGCAGGGGGCCCGAACATTCAGTACTTC	CASSKSAGGPNIQYF
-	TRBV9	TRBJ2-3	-	TGTGCCAGCAGCGTGGACACCCCAGGGTCTAGCACAGATACGCAGTATTTT	CASSVDTPGSSTDTQYF
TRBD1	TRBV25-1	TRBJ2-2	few	TGTGCCAGCAGATCACAGGGGATTGGGAACACCGGGGAGCTGTTTTTT	CASRSQGIGNTGELFF
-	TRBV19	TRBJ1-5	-	TGTGCCAGTAGTTCCGAGTCCTCAGGTAGCAATCAGCCCCAGCATTTT	CASSSESSGSNQPQHF
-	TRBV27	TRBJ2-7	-	TGTGCCAGCAGCTCATCCCAGGAATACGAGCAGTACTTC	CASSSSQEYEQYF
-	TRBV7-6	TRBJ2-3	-	TGTGCCAGCAGCCGTCCGGCAGGGGCCAGCACAGATACGCAGTATTTT	CASSRPAGASTDTQYF
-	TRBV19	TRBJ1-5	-	TGTGCCAGTAGTGAACAGCATCAGCCCCAGCATTTT	CASSEQHQPQHF
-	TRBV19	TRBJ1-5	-	TGTGCCAGTAGTCCGGACCGCGGCGGGTCGCCCCAGCATTTT	CASSPDRGGSPQHF
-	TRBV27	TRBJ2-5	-	TGTGCCAGCAGTCCGAGACCCACAGGGTTCCAAGAGACCCAGTACTTC	CASSPRPTGFQETQYF
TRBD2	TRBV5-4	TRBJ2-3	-	TGTGCCAGCAGTTCCACCGGGACTAGCCCCACAGATACGCAGTATTTT	CASSSTGTSPTDTQYF
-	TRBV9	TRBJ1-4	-	TGTGCCAGCAGCAACGGGGGGGGTTTCGGAACTAATGAAAAACTGTTTTTT	CASSNGGGFGTNEKLFF
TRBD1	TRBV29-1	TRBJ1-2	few	TGCAGCGTCCTACAGGGGGCTGAATATGGCTACACCTTC	CSVLQGAEYGYTF
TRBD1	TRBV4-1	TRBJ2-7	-	TGCGCCAGCAGCAAGAGGAACCAGGGGGCCTACGAGCAGTACTTC	CASSKRNQGAYEQYF
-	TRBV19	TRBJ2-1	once	TGTGCCAGTAGTATAACAACGGACAACTACAATGAGCAGTTCTTC	CASSITTDNYNEQFF
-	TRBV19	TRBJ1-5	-	TGTGCCAGTAGTATAGAGAGGGCCCCCAATCAGCCCCAGCATTTT	CASSIERAPNQPQHF
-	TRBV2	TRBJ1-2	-	TGTGCCAGCAGTCGGGTCAACCCCGAGACTGGCTACACCTTC	CASSRVNPETGYTF
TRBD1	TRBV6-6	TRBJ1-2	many	TGTGCCAGCAGGGTGGACAGGGGGCTTAACTATGGCTACACCTTC	CASRVDRGLNYGYTF
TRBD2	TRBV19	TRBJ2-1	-	TGTGCCAGTAGTATTAGCGGGGGAACCCTTGGTGAGCAGTTCTTC	CASSISGGTLGEQFF
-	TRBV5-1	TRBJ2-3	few	TGCGCCAGCAGCTCCAACAGGGTGCGCACAGATACGCAGTATTTT	CASSSNRVRTDTQYF
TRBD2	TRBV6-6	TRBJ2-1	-	TGTGCCAGCATTAACAGCGGGAGTTACAATGAGCAGTTCTTC	CASINSGSYNEQFF
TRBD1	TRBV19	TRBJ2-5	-	TGTGCCAGTAGTCGTAGGGGGCGCGGGGAGACCCAGTACTTC	CASSRRGRGETQYF
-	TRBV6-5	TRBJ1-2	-	TGTGCCAGCAGTAAAGGACAGCCCTATGGCTACACCTTC	CASSKGQPYGYTF
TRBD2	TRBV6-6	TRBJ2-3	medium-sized	TGTGCCAGCTGGCCGGGGGGGCGGGTAGATACGCAGTATTTT	CASWPGGRVDTQYF
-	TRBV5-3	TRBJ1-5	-	TGTGCCAGAAGCTTCTCGGTGCCCCAGCATTTT	CARSFSVPQHF
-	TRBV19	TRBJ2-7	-	TGTGCCAGTAGTATAGGGGGTCCGAGGGTACCCACCTACGAGCAGTACTTC	CASSIGGPRVPTYEQYF
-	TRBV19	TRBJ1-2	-	TGTGCCAGTAGTATTGGTCCCCCCACGACAGCAGTACTTGTCGGGGGCTACACCTTC	CASSIGPPTTAVLVGGYTF
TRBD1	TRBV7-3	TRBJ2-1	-	TGTGCCAGCAGCTTTACAGGGGGCCCGTACAATGAGCAGTTCTTC	CASSFTGGPYNEQFF
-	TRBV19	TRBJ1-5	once	TGTGCCAGTACGGGGGGGACCGGCCAGCCCCAGCATTTT	CASTGGTGQPQHF
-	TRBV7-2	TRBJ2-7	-	TGTGCCAGCAGCTTAGTCTCCGGCGGGGAAGTCGAGCAGTACTTC	CASSLVSGGEVEQYF
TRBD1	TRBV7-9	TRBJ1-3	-	TGTGCCAGCAGCTTCGACAGGGGTGGAAACACCATATATTTT	CASSFDRGGNTIYF